The 25 T cell receptor beta chains below all came from one sample that was sequenced in a study of post-analysis software for immune sequencing data. Study conclusions and caveats: Included in a set of about 5 TRBV segments more frequent in patients than controls were TRBV5-6, TRBV5-1 and TRBV20-1.

Unique molecular identifiers were present in the TCR beta cDNA libraries. TCRdb re-called the PCR reads with MiXCR, one entry per CDR3 protein. The sample holds 750,000 to 950,000 distinct CDR3 sequences, 53% seen once. For these TCRs, the target antigens are not known. The sequenced sample was blood. The receptors come from a girl between 5 and 17 years old with multiple sclerosis.

This clonotype was seen more than once but under ten times. The CDR3 spells CSVAPLAGERVLNNEQFF. CDR3 bases: TGCAGCGTTGCTCCCCTAGCGGGAGAGCGGGTGTTGAACAATGAGCAGTTCTTC. The chain links TRBV29-1 to TRBJ2-1; 10 bases line up with TRBD2. There are 18 residues in the CDR3. V trimming: 4 bases; J trimming: 5 bases; junction bases outside the gene matches: 17. Germline values: CDR1 SQVTM, CDR2 ANQGSEA.

The CDR3 region has the DNA TGTGCCAGCAGCTTTGTGGCGACCTACAATGAGCAGTTCTTC. Protein sequence: CASSFVATYNEQFF. This chain uses TRBV7-9 with TRBJ2-1; no clear D gene. The CDR3 totals 14 residues. Germline loops: CDR1 SEHNR, CDR2 FQNEAQ (reference sequence). Trimming pared 3 bases from V and 2 bases from J, leaving 8 bases between.

There are a few counts of this clonotype. The chain uses TRBV25-1 and TRBJ2-3; 11 nucleotides line up with TRBD2. The CDR3 length is 13 residues. J was trimmed by 6 bases and V by 9 bases; bases with no gene match: 5. Per germline, CDR1 MGHDK and CDR2 SYGVNS. CDR3 sequence reads: CASGLAGLDTQYF. The CDR3 DNA sequence: TGTGCCAGTGGACTAGCGGGTTTGGATACGCAGTATTTT.

This chain links TRBV20-1 with TRBJ2-1; D is ambiguous. The CDR3 runs to 15 residues. The V end lost 0 bases, the J end lost 2 bases, and 11 bases lay between the germline ends. The V gene's germline CDR1 is DFQATT and CDR2 SNEGSKA (reference sequence). The CDR3 DNA sequence: TGCAGTGCTAGAGAAGATCTTACCCCCTACAATGAGCAGTTCTTC. Translation gives CSAREDLTPYNEQFF.

The rearrangement joins TRBV10-2 to TRBJ2-7; 10 bases agree with TRBD2. This CDR3 is built from 14 residues. The V and J ends lost 6 bases and 4 bases, in that order; junction bases with no gene match: 6. Per germline, CDR1 WSHSY and CDR2 SAAADI. The CDR3 here is CASRGGTSAYEQYF. CDR3 bases: TGCGCCAGCAGGGGCGGGACTAGCGCGTACGAGCAGTACTTC.

The chain couples TRBV20-1 to TRBJ2-7, with a tentative D call TRBD1 (5 bases). The CDR3 runs to 12 residues. V was pared by 3 bases and J by 4 bases, with 10 bases between. Germline V CDR1 and CDR2: DFQATT, SNEGSKA (reference sequence). The CDR3 DNA is TGCAGTGCTAGGGGGCTAACTTACGAGCAGTACTTC. As protein: CSARGLTYEQYF.

On this clonotype itself: Germline and junction disagree at one end, which may indicate a read error. The chain carries TRBV2 and TRBJ2-3; a possible D gene is TRBD1 (5 bases). The CDR3 loop spans 11 amino acids. Germline values: CDR1 SNHLY, CDR2 FYNNEI. The CDR3 DNA reads as TGTGCCAGCTCTGAGACAGATGCGCAGTATTTT. This sequence encodes CASSETDAQYF.

This clonotype appeared a few times. The genes are TRBV9 and TRBJ2-7; 10 bases are shared with TRBD2. Matching the DNA end better, TRBJ2-5 makes the J call doubtful. Germline V gene sequence: CDR1 SGDLS, CDR2 YYNGEE. The CDR3 has 21 amino acids. CDR3 sequence reads: CASSVENSYTTGTSDKETQYF. The CDR3, as DNA: TGTGCCAGCAGCGTAGAAAATTCTTACACGACCGGGACTAGCGATAAAGAGACCCAGTACTTC.

The chain links TRBV4-1 to TRBJ2-5; weak D call: TRBD1 (6 bases). CDR1 and CDR2 from the germline V gene are MGHRA and YSYEKL. CDR3 length: 16 amino acids. With 0 bases removed from V and 7 bases from J, the gap between germline ends came to 18 bases. In DNA form, the CDR3 reads TGCGCCAGCAGCCAAGAGGGGGCCCGTCAGGCTGGGACCCAGTACTTC. This codes for CASSQEGARQAGTQYF.

This clonotype showed up just once. The chain is built from TRBV14 and TRBJ2-1, with D perhaps TRBD1 (5 bases). V was trimmed by 1 base and J by 1 base, leaving 11 bases between them. Germline CDR1 and CDR2: SGHDN and FVKESK. The length of the CDR3 is 16 residues. The CDR3 DNA reads TGTGCCAGCAGCCAAGTCGGCAGGGCTTCCTACAATGAGCAGTTCTTC. The encoded protein is CASSQVGRASYNEQFF.

The chain couples TRBV27 to TRBJ2-7; 7 bases are a match to TRBD1. Germline assignment: CDR1 MNHEY and CDR2 SMNVEV (reference sequence). This CDR3 region has 15 residues. Trimming removed 5 bases from V and 4 bases from J; junction bases left unmatched: 11. The CDR3 protein is CASSGGTALSYEQYF. The CDR3 nucleotides are TGTGCCAGCAGTGGTGGGACAGCGCTTTCGTACGAGCAGTACTTC.

The chain links TRBV29-1 to TRBJ2-5; D not resolved. The closer fit of TRBJ2-7 to the DNA end suggests the J call may be wrong. The CDR3 is 13 residues long. Germline CDR1 is SQVTM and CDR2 is ANQGSEA. This chain's CDR3 is CSVEFGYSYEQYF. In nucleotides, the CDR3 is TGCAGCGTTGAATTCGGTTACTCCTACGAGCAGTACTTC.

The chain couples TRBV10-3 to TRBJ2-7, with a possible D match to TRBD2 (6 bases). CDR1 is ENHRY and CDR2 is SYGVKD in the germline V gene. The V and J ends lost 4 bases and 0 bases respectively, with 10 bases between them. The CDR3 is made up of 14 amino acids. The CDR3 DNA sequence: TGTGCCATCAGTGGGGTCGGGAGCTCCTACGAGCAGTACTTC. Its protein product is CAISGVGSSYEQYF.

This clonotype was counted only a few times. The CDR3 bases are TGCGCCAGCAGCTCAATTCTTGGGGGCAATCAGCCCCAGCATTTT. This encodes CASSSILGGNQPQHF. The chain couples TRBV4-1 to TRBJ1-5; D gene unclear. The CDR3 consists of 15 residues. The V gene's germline CDR1 is MGHRA and CDR2 YSYEKL. V lost 5 bases and J 2 bases, leaving 13 bases between the germline ends.

This sequence joins TRBV5-1 and TRBJ2-3, with D perhaps given as TRBD1 or TRBD2 (5 bases each). The CDR3 covers 16 residues. V was shortened by 4 bases and J by 2 bases, with 17 bases between the two germline ends. Germline CDR1 reads SGHRS; CDR2 reads YFSETQ. The CDR3 sequence: CASSQSFFGATDTQYF. Written as DNA, the CDR3 is TGCGCCAGCAGCCAATCGTTCTTCGGGGCCACAGATACGCAGTATTTT.

V gene TRBV12-3 or TRBV12-4 combines with J gene TRBJ2-7; D gene ambiguous. CDR3 length: 14 residues. The V end was cut by 3 bases, the J end by 2 bases, with 11 bases between. The CDR3 nucleotides read TGTGCCAGCAGTTTTAATTGGGCGACCTACGAGCAGTACTTC. This gives the protein CASSFNWATYEQYF.

This clonotype has a handful of counts. The V and J genes are TRBV29-1 and TRBJ1-5; 8 positions match TRBD1. CDR3 length equals 13 residues. V shed 4 bases, J shed 9 bases, and the junction held 8 bases outside the gene matches. Germline CDR1 is SQVTM and CDR2 is ANQGSEA. CDR3 nucleotide sequence: TGCAGCGTTGTGGCCAGGGGGCAGGGGCCCCAGCATTTT. This codes for CSVVARGQGPQHF.

This clonotype turned up a few times. The chain has TRBV7-8 and TRBJ2-7, with 9 nucleotides matching TRBD2. The CDR3 spans 21 residues. Per germline, CDR1 SGHVS and CDR2 FQNEAQ. V was clipped by 1 base and J by 4 bases; unmatched bases: 23. This chain's CDR3 is CASSLGASGLALQQTIYEQYF. The CDR3 region has the DNA TGTGCCAGCAGCTTAGGGGCGTCGGGACTAGCTCTGCAACAGACGATTTACGAGCAGTACTTC. Filled out from reference TRBV7-8 and TRBJ2-7, the complete variable domain reads GAGVSQSPRYKVAKRGQDVALRCDPISGHVSLFWYQQALGQGPEFLTYFQNEAQLDKSGLPSDRFFAERPEGSVSTLKIQRTQQEDSAVYLCASSLGASGLALQQTIYEQYFGPGTRLTVT.

CDR3 amino acids: CSADAGESTDTQYF. The CDR3 nucleotides are TGCAGCGCAGACGCGGGTGAGAGCACAGATACGCAGTATTTT. The rearrangement joins TRBV29-1 to TRBJ2-3; the D gene is possibly TRBD2 (5 bases). Per germline, CDR1 SQVTM and CDR2 ANQGSEA. V was trimmed by 7 bases and J by 0 bases, leaving 14 bases between them. The CDR3 is 14 residues long.

This clonotype was counted only a few times. The gene calls are TRBV5-1 and TRBJ2-7, with 8 positions matching TRBD2. Per the germline V gene, CDR1 is SGHRS and CDR2 is YFSETQ. V dropped 4 bases and J dropped 0; count of bases not matched to a gene: 6. The CDR3 consists of 15 residues. As DNA, the CDR3 is TGCGCCAGCAGCAGGCAAACTAGCGGCTCCTACGAGCAGTACTTC. Encoded protein: CASSRQTSGSYEQYF.

This clonotype has a count of ten or more. The chain couples TRBV12-3 or TRBV12-4 to TRBJ2-3; TRBD1 is a possible D gene (6 bases). Trimming pared 6 bases from V and 3 bases from J, leaving 10 bases between. This CDR3 comprises 13 residues. In DNA form, the CDR3 reads TGTGCCAGCAGCTTACAGGGTACAGATACGCAGTATTTT. It is translated as CASSLQGTDTQYF.

The CDR3 loop is CSARVVARRDGGEQFF. DNA of the CDR3: TGCAGTGCTAGGGTTGTAGCGCGACGGGATGGTGGTGAGCAGTTCTTC. This chain links TRBV20-1 with TRBJ2-1; possibly TRBD2 for D (5 bases). The CDR3 runs 16 residues. Trimming stripped 3 bases from V and 9 bases from J, with 24 bases between. Germline CDR1 DFQATT, CDR2 SNEGSKA (reference sequence).

Points on this clonotype: The junction departs from the called germline gene at one end, perhaps through a read error. The chain employs TRBV9 and TRBJ1-2, with D possibly matching TRBD1 (5 bases). The germline CDR1 and CDR2 sequences are SGDLS and YYNGEE. This CDR3 is 13 amino acids long. As DNA, the CDR3 is TGTGCCCGCAGCGCCAGTCAGGGAGGTGGCTACACCTTC. Its translation is CARSASQGGGYTF.

This chain uses TRBV5-1 with TRBJ2-7; 10 bases agree with TRBD1. The CDR3 extends over 14 amino acids. From germline, CDR1 is SGHRS and CDR2 YFSETQ. The J segment lost 5 bases and the V segment lost 5 bases, leaving 7 bases of the junction unmatched. CDR3 in amino acids: CASRSGTGDDEQYF. The CDR3 nucleotides read TGCGCCAGCAGATCCGGGACAGGGGATGACGAGCAGTACTTC.

This sequence joins TRBV6-1 and TRBJ1-2; D might be TRBD1 (6 bases). This CDR3 has 15 amino acids. Trimming shortened V by 1 base and J by 3 bases, and 12 bases separated the two germline ends. CDR1 is MNHNS, CDR2 SASEGT, per germline. The CDR3 sequence: CASSEGVQGHYGYTF. For the CDR3, the DNA is TGTGCCAGCAGTGAAGGGGTCCAGGGGCACTATGGCTACACCTTC.